This T cell receptor (beta chain) was sequenced during a study of Graves' ophthalmopathy and Graves' hyperthyroidism. Looking at the study overall: The study drew peripheral blood at initial diagnosis, before any treatment.

Amplified TCR beta CDR3 regions were obtained using RNA transcripts as template. RT-PCR in the first round used HTBI primers; a second-round multiplex PCR followed. One entry per CDR3 protein results from TCRdb running MiXCR on the multiplex PCR reads. There are hundreds of thousands of distinct CDR3 sequences in the sample; around 21% occur only once, and roughly 3.2% lies in the top ten. To note about this clonotype: With a much larger clone just one base away, this may be a read error. The CDR3 does not close with the conserved phenylalanine or tryptophan, likely indicating a read error.

Trimming at V came to 0 bases and at J to 4 bases, leaving 3 bases not matched to a gene. CDR3 length equals 14 residues. Germline V gene data show CDR1 as SGHDT and CDR2 as YYEEEE. Excluded: other autoimmune disease, uncontrolled infection, pregnancy or lactation. This TCR was sampled from a woman between 18 and 29 years old with stable Graves' hyperthyroidism. The chain joins TRBV5-6 to TRBJ1-2; TRBD1 aligns across 7 bases. Sequencing was performed on peripheral blood. CDR3 amino acids: CASSLEDRIYGYTV. Written as DNA, the CDR3 is TGTGCCAGCAGCTTGGAGGACAGGATCTATGGCTACACCGTC.